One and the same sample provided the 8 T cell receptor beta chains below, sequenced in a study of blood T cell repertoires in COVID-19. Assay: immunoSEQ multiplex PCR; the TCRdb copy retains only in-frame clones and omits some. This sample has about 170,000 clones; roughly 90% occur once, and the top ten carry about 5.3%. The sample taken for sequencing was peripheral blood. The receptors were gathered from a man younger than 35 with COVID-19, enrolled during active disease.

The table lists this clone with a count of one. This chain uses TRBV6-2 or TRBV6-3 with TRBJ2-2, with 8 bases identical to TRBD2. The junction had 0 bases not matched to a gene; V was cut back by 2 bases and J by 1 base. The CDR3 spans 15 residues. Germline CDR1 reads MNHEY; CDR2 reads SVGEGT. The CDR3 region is CASSYLAGNTGELFF. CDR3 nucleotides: TGTGCCAGCAGTTACCTAGCGGGGAACACCGGGGAGCTGTTTTTT.

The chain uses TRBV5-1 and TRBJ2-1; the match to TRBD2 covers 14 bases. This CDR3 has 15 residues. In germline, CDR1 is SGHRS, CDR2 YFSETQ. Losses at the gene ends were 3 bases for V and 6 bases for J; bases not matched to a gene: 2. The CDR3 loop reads CASSSGLAGVNEQFF. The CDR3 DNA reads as TGCGCCAGCAGCTCGGGACTAGCGGGAGTCAATGAGCAGTTCTTC.

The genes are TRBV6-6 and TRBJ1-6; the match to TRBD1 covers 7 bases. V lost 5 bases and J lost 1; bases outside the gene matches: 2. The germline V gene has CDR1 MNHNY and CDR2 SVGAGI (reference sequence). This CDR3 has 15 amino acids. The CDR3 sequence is CASSRQGSYNSPLHF. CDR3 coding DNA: TGTGCCAGCAGTAGACAGGGTTCCTATAATTCACCCCTCCACTTT.

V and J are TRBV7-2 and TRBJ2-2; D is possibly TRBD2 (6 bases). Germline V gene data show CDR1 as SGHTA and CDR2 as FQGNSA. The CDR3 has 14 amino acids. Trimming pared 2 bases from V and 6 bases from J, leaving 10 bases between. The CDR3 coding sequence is TGTGCCAGCAGCTTAAGACTAGTTTCCGGGGAGCTGTTTTTT. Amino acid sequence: CASSLRLVSGELFF.

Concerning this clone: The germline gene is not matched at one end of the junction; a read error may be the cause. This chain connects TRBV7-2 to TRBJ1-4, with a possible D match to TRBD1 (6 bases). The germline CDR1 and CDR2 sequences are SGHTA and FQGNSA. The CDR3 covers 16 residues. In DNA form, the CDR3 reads TGTGCCAGCAGCCCTCGGAGGGGGGGAGCTAATGAAAAACTGCTTTTT. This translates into CASSPRRGGANEKLLF.

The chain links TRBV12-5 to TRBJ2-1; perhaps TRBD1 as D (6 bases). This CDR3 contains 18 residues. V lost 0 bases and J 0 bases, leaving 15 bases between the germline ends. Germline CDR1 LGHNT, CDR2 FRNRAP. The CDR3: CASGLVRGTASSYNEQFF. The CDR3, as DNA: TGTGCTAGTGGTTTGGTAAGGGGGACCGCCAGCTCCTACAATGAGCAGTTCTTC.

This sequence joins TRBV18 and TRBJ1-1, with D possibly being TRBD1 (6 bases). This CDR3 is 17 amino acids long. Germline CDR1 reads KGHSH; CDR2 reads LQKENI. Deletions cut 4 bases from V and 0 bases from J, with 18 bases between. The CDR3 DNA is TGTGCCAGCTCACTTTCGACTCCAAGGGGGATGAACACTGAAGCTTTCTTT. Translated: CASSLSTPRGMNTEAFF. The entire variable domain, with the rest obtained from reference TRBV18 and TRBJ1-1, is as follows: NAGVMQNPRHLVRRRGQEARLRCSPMKGHSHVYWYRQLPEEGLKFMVYLQKENIIDESGMPKERFSAEFPKEGPSILRIQQVVRGDSAAYFCASSLSTPRGMNTEAFFGQGTRLTVV.

As DNA, the CDR3 is TGTGCCAGCTCACCACCGGGCAGTACCTACGAGCAGTACTTC. Protein product: CASSPPGSTYEQYF. The V and J genes are TRBV18 and TRBJ2-7; D is ambiguous. The CDR3 is 14 amino acids. CDR1 KGHSH and CDR2 LQKENI come from the germline V gene. V was cut by 0 bases and J by 2 bases, with 8 bases left in between.